The entry that follows covers one TCR beta chain sequence. The CDR3 is 16 residues long. Trimming removed 5 bases from V and 7 bases from J; junction bases left unmatched: 8. In germline, CDR1 is KGHDR, CDR2 SFDVKD. These data come from a study of blood T cell repertoires in COVID-19. Assay used: immunoSEQ multiplex PCR; TCRdb lists only in-frame clones, some missing. The sample has about 200,000 clones; around 80% are singletons. The TCR comes from a human donor with acute or convalescent COVID-19. The donor label of this sample is uncertain. This rearrangement joins TRBV24-1 to TRBJ2-1; 12 bases align to TRBD1. The sequencing sample was made of peripheral blood. CDR3 loop: CATSAHGTGGKNEQFF. In DNA form, the CDR3 reads TGTGCCACCAGTGCCCACGGGACAGGGGGCAAGAATGAGCAGTTCTTC.